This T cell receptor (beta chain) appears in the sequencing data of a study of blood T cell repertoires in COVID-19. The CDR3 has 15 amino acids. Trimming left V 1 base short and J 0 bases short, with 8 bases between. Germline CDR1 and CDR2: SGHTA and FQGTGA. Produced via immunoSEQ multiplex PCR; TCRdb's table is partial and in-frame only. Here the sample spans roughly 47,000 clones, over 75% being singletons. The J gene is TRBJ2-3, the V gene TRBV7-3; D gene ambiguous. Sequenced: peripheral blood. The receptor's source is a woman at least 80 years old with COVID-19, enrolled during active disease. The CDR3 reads CASSLIPSSTDTQYF. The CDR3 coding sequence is TGTGCCAGCAGCTTAATCCCCTCTAGCACAGATACGCAGTATTTT.